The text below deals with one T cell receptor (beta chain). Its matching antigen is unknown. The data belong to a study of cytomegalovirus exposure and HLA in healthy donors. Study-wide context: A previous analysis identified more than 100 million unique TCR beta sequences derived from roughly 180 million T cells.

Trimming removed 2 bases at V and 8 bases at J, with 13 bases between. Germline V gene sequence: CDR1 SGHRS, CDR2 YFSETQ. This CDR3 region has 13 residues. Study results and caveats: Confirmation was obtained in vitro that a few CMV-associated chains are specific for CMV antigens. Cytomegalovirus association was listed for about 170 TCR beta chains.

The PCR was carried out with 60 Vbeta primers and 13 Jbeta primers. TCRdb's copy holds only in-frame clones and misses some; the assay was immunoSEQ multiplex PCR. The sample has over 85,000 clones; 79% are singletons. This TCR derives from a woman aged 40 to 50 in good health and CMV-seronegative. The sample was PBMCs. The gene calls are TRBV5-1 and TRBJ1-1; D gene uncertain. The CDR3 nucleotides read TGCGCCAGCAGCTTATATGAACAGTACGAAGCTTTCTTT. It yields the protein CASSLYEQYEAFF.